Following are 25 T cell receptor beta chains from one sample sequenced in a study of metastatic and nonmetastatic thyroid tumors. The entire patient cohort was treatment-naive prior to thyroid surgery. MiXCR was used by TCRdb to re-call the PCR reads. The sample lists around 26,000 clones, less than 4% occurring once. Sequencing used blood. The receptors originated from a male donor with papillary thyroid cancer or a benign thyroid nodule (not recorded which). Some clones in this sample may be carry-over from other donors' samples.

As regards this clone: The germline gene is not matched at one end of the junction; a read error may be the cause. The V and J genes are TRBV27 and TRBJ2-6; D unresolved. This CDR3 comprises 16 residues. Germline V CDR1 and CDR2: MNHEY, SMNVEV (reference sequence). For the CDR3, the DNA is TGTGCCAGCATTTTATTCCCGCTCTCTGAGGCAAACGTCCTGACTTTC. It specifies CASILFPLSEANVLTF.

Details on this clone: The CDR3 does not end in the conserved phenylalanine or tryptophan, so this is likely a read error. This chain uses TRBV20-1 with TRBJ2-6; D unclear. This CDR3 region has 13 residues. Germline-derived CDR1 and CDR2 are DFQATT and SNEGSKA (reference sequence). CDR3: CSAIGSEANVLTL. The CDR3 nucleotides are TGCAGTGCTATTGGCTCTGAGGCCAACGTCCTGACTCTC.

The V and J genes are TRBV20-1 and TRBJ1-2, with TRBD1 identical over 7 bases. With 3 bases clipped from V and 0 bases from J, the junction kept 7 bases outside the gene matches. Germline lookup yields CDR1 DFQATT and CDR2 SNEGSKA (reference sequence). The CDR3 runs to 15 residues. The CDR3 DNA follows: TGCAGTGCTAGCCCAGGGGGGCTGGCTAACTATGGCTACACCTTC. Protein: CSASPGGLANYGYTF.

This clone was seen a few times. This rearrangement joins TRBV6-1 to TRBJ1-2, with TRBD1 matching over 12 bases. From germline, CDR1 is MNHNS and CDR2 SASEGT. Trimming at V came to 4 bases and at J to 6 bases, leaving 6 bases not matched to a gene. The CDR3 loop spans 15 amino acids. The DNA of the CDR3 is TGTGCCAGCAGTGCCACCGGGACAGGGGGCGATGGCTACACCTTC. It encodes CASSATGTGGDGYTF.

The chain's CDR3 is CASSLLWTEAFF. CDR3 bases: TGTGCCAGCAGCCTATTGTGGACTGAAGCTTTCTTT. The gene calls are TRBV11-2 and TRBJ1-1; D ambiguous. Germline assignment: CDR1 SGHAT and CDR2 FQNNGV. The V end was cut by 5 bases, the J end by 5 bases, with 9 bases between. This CDR3 spans 12 amino acids.

This clone was recorded many times. CDR3 sequence: CASSAGQGAFNTGELFF. The CDR3 DNA is TGTGCCAGCAGCGCGGGACAGGGGGCTTTTAACACCGGGGAGCTGTTTTTT. The rearrangement links TRBV5-6 to TRBJ2-2; 12 nucleotides line up with TRBD1. CDR3 size: 17 residues. Germline V gene sequence: CDR1 SGHDT, CDR2 YYEEEE. V lost 4 bases and J lost 2; bases outside the gene matches: 6.

This clone was found many times. A much more abundant neighbour one base away suggests this may be a read error. The chain couples TRBV11-3 to TRBJ1-4; D perhaps matches TRBD1 (6 bases). This CDR3 has 16 residues. Germline CDR1 and CDR2: SGHNT and YENEEA. CDR3 protein: CASSPSGTPSNEKLVF. The CDR3 DNA reads TGTGCCAGCAGCCCCAGCGGGACACCCTCTAATGAAAAACTGGTTTTT.

This chain joins TRBV7-2 and TRBJ2-3, with a possible D match to TRBD2 (5 bases). The CDR3 runs to 14 residues. The germline V gene encodes CDR1 SGHTA and CDR2 FQGNSA. Trimming removed 5 bases from V and 4 bases from J, with 13 bases in between. CDR3 amino acids: CASSPTSSSDTQYF. DNA for the CDR3: TGTGCCAGCAGCCCAACTAGTTCTTCAGATACGCAGTATTTT.

This clone was observed many times. The chain employs TRBV7-7 and TRBJ2-5; weak D call: TRBD2 (6 bases). Germline V lookup: CDR1 SSHAT, CDR2 FNYEAQ (reference sequence). V was pared by 2 bases and J by 2 bases, with 12 bases between. CDR3 length: 15 residues. The CDR3 nucleotides read TGTGCCAGCAGCTTACAGGGAGGAGGACAAGAGACCCAGTACTTC. It specifies CASSLQGGGQETQYF.

This chain joins TRBV5-1 and TRBJ2-5; 9 bases fit TRBD1. Per the germline V gene, CDR1 is SGHRS and CDR2 is YFSETQ. V lost 6 bases, J lost 5 bases, and 8 bases stayed unmatched. The CDR3 is made up of 14 amino acids. This chain's CDR3 is CASISGQGMETQYF. The CDR3 nucleotides are TGCGCCAGCATCTCCGGACAGGGGATGGAGACCCAGTACTTC.

This clone was seen repeatedly, ten times or more. The chain has TRBV5-1 and TRBJ2-7; TRBD1 agrees at 8 bases. Per germline, CDR1 SGHRS and CDR2 YFSETQ. Germline trimming cut 0 bases from V and 6 bases from J; bases unmatched to any gene: 2. This CDR3 has 13 residues. DNA for the CDR3: TGCGCCAGCAGCTTGGGAGACAGGGGCGAGCAGTACTTC. Translating gives CASSLGDRGEQYF. The entire variable domain, with the rest obtained from reference TRBV5-1 and TRBJ2-7, is as follows: KAGVTQTPRYLIKTRGQQVTLSCSPISGHRSVSWYQQTPGQGLQFLFEYFSETQRNKGNFPGRFSGRQFSNSRSEMNVSTLELGDSALYLCASSLGDRGEQYFGPGTRLTVT.

This clone was picked up many times. Possible read error: a much larger clone is one base away. V is TRBV9 and J is TRBJ2-2; 7 nucleotides line up with TRBD1. Germline V lookup: CDR1 SGDLS, CDR2 YYNGEE. The CDR3 runs to 16 residues. CDR3 protein: CASSVAAGGWTGELLF. The CDR3 DNA reads as TGTGCCAGCAGCGTAGCGGCAGGGGGTTGGACCGGGGAGCTGCTTTTT.

This clone was detected a few times. The chain employs TRBV6-2 or TRBV6-3 and TRBJ2-7, with unresolved D. This CDR3 is built from 15 residues. Deletions cut 1 base from V and 0 bases from J, with 10 bases between. Germline V gene lookup returns CDR1 MNHEY and CDR2 SVGEGT. The CDR3 DNA is TGTGCCAGCAGTTACTTCCAGGCAGACTCCTACGAGCAGTACTTC. It yields the protein CASSYFQADSYEQYF.

This clone was found a few times. V and J are TRBV20-1 and TRBJ2-7; 7 nucleotides agree with TRBD1. The germline CDR1 and CDR2 sequences are DFQATT and SNEGSKA (reference sequence). The trim removed 1 base at V and 7 bases at J, leaving 13 bases unmatched. CDR3 length: 15 amino acids. The CDR3 bases are TGCAGTGCTAGAGCAGACACCCTACAGGGGAGTGAGCAGTACTTC. It specifies CSARADTLQGSEQYF.

This clone came up a few times. V gene TRBV19 combines with J gene TRBJ2-2; TRBD1 agrees at 8 bases. Germline V gene data show CDR1 as LNHDA and CDR2 as SQIVND (reference sequence). V lost 6 bases, J lost 6 bases, and 6 bases stayed unmatched. This CDR3 has 14 residues. The CDR3 spells CASRVTGVAGELFF. The CDR3, as DNA: TGTGCCAGTAGGGTGACAGGGGTCGCCGGGGAGCTGTTTTTT.

This clone ranks as medium-sized (0.01 to 0.1%). The chain recombines TRBV28 with TRBJ1-5, with TRBD1 matching over 7 bases. The CDR3 has 15 amino acids. V lost 1 base, J lost 9 bases, and 9 bases stayed unmatched. Germline V lookup: CDR1 MDHEN, CDR2 SYDVKM. The CDR3 DNA sequence: TGTGCCAGCAGTTTATCGACAGGGATAATGCGGCCCCAGCATTTT. Its protein is CASSLSTGIMRPQHF.

This clone was found a few times. The J gene is TRBJ2-5, the V gene TRBV5-1; 7 positions match TRBD1. The germline CDR1 and CDR2 sequences are SGHRS and YFSETQ. The CDR3 spans 13 residues. V lost 4 bases, J lost 4 bases, and 4 bases stayed unmatched. The CDR3 DNA is TGCGCCAGCAGCCCACGGACAGGAGAGACCCAGTACTTC. Protein product: CASSPRTGETQYF.

Sample share makes this clone medium-sized (0.01 to 0.1%). The chain employs TRBV27 and TRBJ1-1; a weak D match, TRBD1 (6 bases). This CDR3 has 13 amino acids. V was cut by 5 bases and J by 4 bases, with 11 bases left in between. The germline CDR1 and CDR2 sequences are MNHEY and SMNVEV (reference sequence). CDR3 in DNA: TGTGCCAGCAGTCCTCAGGGGATCACTGAAGCTTTCTTT. Protein: CASSPQGITEAFF.

This clone was seen only a few times. The chain has TRBV20-1 and TRBJ1-5, with 7 bases identical to TRBD1. The CDR3 runs 16 residues. Trimming took 4 bases from V and 0 from J; bases not matched to a gene: 9. CDR1 is DFQATT, CDR2 SNEGSKA, per germline (reference sequence). The CDR3 loop reads CSATRPGTVSNQPQHF. CDR3 DNA: TGCAGTGCTACGCGACCCGGGACAGTTAGCAATCAGCCCCAGCATTTT.

By share, this clone ranks as medium-sized. The genes are TRBV6-5 and TRBJ2-1, with 9 nucleotides matching TRBD2. This CDR3 has 17 residues. CDR1 MNHEY and CDR2 SVGAGI come from the germline V gene. Trimming removed 0 bases from V and 4 bases from J; junction bases left unmatched: 7. The CDR3 spells CASSYSGLAGSYNEQFF. Here the CDR3 DNA reads TGTGCCAGCAGTTACTCGGGCCTAGCGGGAAGTTACAATGAGCAGTTCTTC.

This clone appeared a few times. V gene TRBV19 combines with J gene TRBJ1-5; D is uncertain. V gave up 6 bases and J gave up 6 bases, with 15 bases separating them. The CDR3 extends over 14 amino acids. Germline V gene sequence: CDR1 LNHDA, CDR2 SQIVND (reference sequence). The CDR3 reads CASSSKGLGQPQHF. CDR3 DNA sequence: TGTGCCAGTAGCTCTAAGGGTCTGGGTCAGCCCCAGCATTTT.

The V and J genes are TRBV19 and TRBJ1-4; weak D call: TRBD1 (5 bases). From germline, CDR1 is LNHDA and CDR2 SQIVND (reference sequence). V shed 4 bases and J shed 2 bases, with 11 bases lying between them. The CDR3 spans 15 residues. The CDR3 DNA reads as TGTGCCAGTAGTAGTTGGGGGAAGACTAATGAAAAACTGTTTTTT. It yields the protein CASSSWGKTNEKLFF.

This chain uses TRBV10-1 with TRBJ2-7; tentatively, D is TRBD2 (5 bases). Germline values: CDR1 WNHNN, CDR2 SYGVQD (reference sequence). V was shortened by 4 bases and J by 0 bases, with 7 bases between the two germline ends. CDR3 length: 13 residues. CDR3: CASSGGSSYEQYF. The CDR3 nucleotides read TGCGCCAGCAGTGGAGGGAGCTCCTACGAGCAGTACTTC.

This clone showed up just a few times. The chain combines TRBV13 with TRBJ1-2, with 9 bases matching TRBD1. The junction had 7 bases not matched to a gene; V was cut back by 5 bases and J by 3 bases. The CDR3 has 15 amino acids. Germline assignment: CDR1 PRHDT and CDR2 FYEKMQ (reference sequence). As DNA, the CDR3 is TGTGCCAGCAGCATCCCCGGGACAGGGTACTATGGCTACACCTTC. This translates into CASSIPGTGYYGYTF.

This clone has a count of ten or more. The chain combines TRBV2 with TRBJ2-5; no reliable D call. Germline V gene sequence: CDR1 SNHLY, CDR2 FYNNEI. This CDR3 contains 15 residues. Trimming shortened V by 7 bases and J by 5 bases, and 20 bases separated the two germline ends. The CDR3 is CASIPALPAKETQYF. CDR3 sequence (DNA): TGTGCCAGCATTCCCGCCCTCCCCGCCAAGGAGACCCAGTACTTC.